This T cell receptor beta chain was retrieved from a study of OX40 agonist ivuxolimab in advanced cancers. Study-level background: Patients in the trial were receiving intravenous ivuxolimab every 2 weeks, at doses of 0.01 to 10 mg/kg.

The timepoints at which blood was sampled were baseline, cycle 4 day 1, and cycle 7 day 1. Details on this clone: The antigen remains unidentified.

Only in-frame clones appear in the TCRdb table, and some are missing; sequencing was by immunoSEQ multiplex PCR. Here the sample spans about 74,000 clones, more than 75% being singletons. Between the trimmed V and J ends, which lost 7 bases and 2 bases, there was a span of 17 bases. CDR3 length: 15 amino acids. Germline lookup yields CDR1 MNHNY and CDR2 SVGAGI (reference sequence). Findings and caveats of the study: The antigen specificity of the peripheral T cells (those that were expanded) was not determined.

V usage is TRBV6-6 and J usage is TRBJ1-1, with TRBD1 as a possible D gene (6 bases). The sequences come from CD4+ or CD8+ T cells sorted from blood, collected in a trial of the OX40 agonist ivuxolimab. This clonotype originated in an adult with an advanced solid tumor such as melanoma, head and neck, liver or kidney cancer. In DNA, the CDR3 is TGTGCCAGCACCCCAAGGGGCAGGGGAAACACTGAAGCTTTCTTT. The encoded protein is CASTPRGRGNTEAFF.